The subject of this entry is one T cell receptor (beta chain). This sample is part of a study of T cells in Graves' hyperthyroidism and ophthalmopathy. The authors deemed Graves' hyperthyroidism stable absent ophthalmopathy progression within 18 months. The hyperthyroidism patients had all been newly diagnosed, and their disease duration was under 2 months. Their ages ranged from 18 to 65 years. Uncontrolled infections, other autoimmune diseases, pregnancy or lactation led to exclusion of patients. The V and J ends lost 2 bases and 6 bases, in that order; junction bases with no gene match: 8. Germline loops: CDR1 MGHRA, CDR2 YSYEKL. This CDR3 has 15 amino acids. Amplification of TCR beta CDR3 regions used RNA as the template. When the TCR CDR3 underwent first-round RT-PCR, the HTBI primer set was used. MiXCR was run by TCRdb on the multiplex PCR reads, yielding one entry per CDR3 protein. The sample includes about 560,000 distinct CDR3 sequences, about 43% of them seen just once.

The sequencing sample was made of peripheral blood or thyroid tissue (not recorded which). The genes are TRBV4-1 and TRBJ2-7; 9 nucleotides line up with TRBD1. This clonotype was sampled from a woman under 30 with Graves' hyperthyroidism. The CDR3 region has the DNA TGCGCCAGCAGCCAATGGGACAGGGCCGGTCCCGAGCAGTACTTC. It yields the protein CASSQWDRAGPEQYF.